These T cell receptor beta chains were read from a single sample in a study of response to subunit inactivated influenza vaccine. TCRdb reprocessed the RT-PCR reads with MiXCR, giving one entry per CDR3 protein. The sample lists about 620,000 distinct CDR3 sequences, roughly 10% seen once, with 11% in the top ten. The same specimen was also included in a second study, on T cells expressing NK-cell markers.

Sequencing was performed on PBMCs from blood, taken on the day of vaccination. These receptors came from a man aged 45-60 years who received an inactivated influenza vaccine. Each CDR3 is given with its conserved first and last residue. The D gene is left open where the match is weak. Where a row states a size, it is once, few, many or the class of an expanded clone; other rows omit it.

D	size	V	J	length	CDR3	DNA
-	-	TRBV5-6	TRBJ1-3	15	CASSSSNRFGNTIYF	TGTGCCAGCAGCTCGAGCAACAGATTCGGAAACACCATATATTTT
-	few	TRBV30	TRBJ1-3	12	CAWRSSGNTIYF	TGTGCCTGGAGATCGTCTGGAAACACCATATATTTT
TRBD1	few	TRBV6-2/TRBV6-3	TRBJ2-7	16	CASRSRKGQGFNEQYF	TGTGCCAGCAGGAGCCGAAAGGGACAGGGCTTCAACGAGCAGTACTTC
-	-	TRBV7-2	TRBJ2-4	17	CASSYPTPGAAKNIQYF	TGTGCCAGCAGCTACCCCACCCCGGGGGCGGCCAAAAACATTCAGTACTTC
-	many	TRBV5-1	TRBJ2-3	16	CASSLPTSVVTDTQYF	TGCGCCAGCAGCCTCCCGACTAGTGTGGTCACAGATACGCAGTATTTT
-	-	TRBV11-2	TRBJ1-4	18	CASSLVLRSGPTNEKLFF	TGTGCCAGCAGCTTAGTGTTACGGTCGGGCCCTACTAATGAAAAACTGTTTTTT
TRBD2	few	TRBV3-1	TRBJ2-5	16	CASRPTSGGYQETQYF	TGTGCCAGCAGACCTACTAGCGGGGGGTACCAAGAGACCCAGTACTTC
TRBD1	few	TRBV20-1	TRBJ2-7	14	CSALRQGASYEQYF	TGCAGTGCTCTTCGACAGGGGGCTTCCTACGAGCAGTACTTC
-	once	TRBV20-1	TRBJ2-7	14	CSAGQGGGAYEQYF	TGCAGTGCCGGCCAGGGAGGGGGGGCCTACGAGCAGTACTTC
-	few	TRBV5-6	TRBJ1-2	17	CASSFGGRSVQFYGYTF	TGTGCCAGCAGCTTCGGGGGTAGATCGGTACAGTTCTATGGCTACACCTTC
TRBD1	-	TRBV7-2	TRBJ2-7	14	CASSARQGNYEQYF	TGTGCCAGCAGCGCCCGACAGGGTAACTACGAGCAGTACTTC
TRBD2	-	TRBV5-1	TRBJ2-1	17	CASSLALLAGGFREQFF	TGCGCCAGCAGCTTGGCTCTGCTAGCGGGAGGGTTCCGTGAGCAGTTCTTC
TRBD1	-	TRBV5-5	TRBJ1-1	15	CASSAFQGANTEAFF	TGTGCCAGCAGCGCATTCCAGGGGGCAAACACTGAAGCTTTCTTT
-	few	TRBV5-1	TRBJ1-5	16	CASSQGHPLGNQPQHF	TGCGCCAGCAGCCAGGGACACCCTTTAGGCAATCAGCCCCAGCATTTT
TRBD2	few	TRBV4-1	TRBJ2-7	13	CASSLLAGYEQYF	TGCGCCAGCAGCCTGCTAGCGGGCTACGAGCAGTACTTC
-	many	TRBV29-1	TRBJ2-1	11	CSVRVWGEQFF	TGCAGCGTACGAGTTTGGGGAGAGCAGTTCTTC
-	-	TRBV10-3	TRBJ2-3	14	CAINGQRGFDTQYF	TGTGCCATCAACGGACAGAGAGGGTTTGATACGCAGTATTTT
TRBD1	few	TRBV3-1	TRBJ2-7	17	CASSQEGTALLKREQYF	TGTGCCAGCAGCCAAGAAGGGACAGCCCTCCTTAAACGCGAGCAGTACTTC
-	few	TRBV7-9	TRBJ2-2	16	CASSLVWVRDTGELFF	TGTGCCAGCAGCTTAGTCTGGGTCCGGGACACCGGGGAGCTGTTTTTT
TRBD2	few	TRBV20-1	TRBJ2-1	16	CSARDFASGRAGEQFF	TGCAGTGCTAGAGATTTCGCTAGCGGGAGGGCAGGTGAGCAGTTCTTC
-	few	TRBV29-1	TRBJ2-7	12	CSAAKGANEQYF	TGCAGCGCCGCGAAAGGGGCGAACGAGCAGTACTTC
-	few	TRBV6-2/TRBV6-3	TRBJ2-7	13	CASSHGPTYEQYF	TGTGCCAGCAGCCACGGGCCTACCTACGAGCAGTACTTC
TRBD1	-	TRBV27	TRBJ2-2	18	CASSLSYRGVRDTGELFF	TGTGCCAGCAGTTTATCGTACAGGGGCGTAAGGGACACCGGGGAGCTGTTTTTT
-	few	TRBV2	TRBJ2-2	14	CASSEERSTGELFF	TGTGCCAGCAGTGAGGAGCGGTCCACCGGGGAGCTGTTTTTT
-	-	TRBV5-1	TRBJ1-5	19	CASSLPAGLNKYSNQPQHF	TGCGCCAGCAGCTTACCCGCCGGCCTTAATAAATATAGCAATCAGCCCCAGCATTTT
-	few	TRBV20-1	TRBJ1-2	13	CSARGGTGYGYTF	TGCAGTGCTAGGGGTGGGACGGGCTATGGCTACACCTTC
-	few	TRBV28	TRBJ2-5	13	CASRSTRPGTQYF	TGTGCCAGCAGAAGCACCCGCCCAGGGACCCAGTACTTC
TRBD1	few	TRBV20-1	TRBJ2-4	13	CSALGTEKNIQYF	TGCAGTGCCCTGGGGACAGAGAAAAACATTCAGTACTTC
-	-	TRBV7-9	TRBJ2-1	16	CASSPSFGPPYNEQFF	TGTGCCAGCAGCCCAAGTTTCGGGCCCCCCTACAATGAGCAGTTCTTC
-	few	TRBV6-2/TRBV6-3	TRBJ1-2	15	CASLPGSPSNYGYTF	TGTGCCAGCCTCCCGGGCAGTCCGTCTAACTATGGCTACACCTTC
-	-	TRBV20-1	TRBJ1-4	13	CSARFGGSEKLFF	TGCAGTGCTAGATTCGGGGGATCCGAAAAACTGTTTTTT
TRBD1	few	TRBV20-1	TRBJ2-5	16	CSANQGQGIDLETQYF	TGCAGTGCTAATCAAGGACAGGGGATTGATTTAGAGACCCAGTACTTC
TRBD1	few	TRBV3-1	TRBJ2-7	14	CASSQDTGGFEQYF	TGTGCCAGCAGCCAAGATACAGGGGGCTTCGAGCAGTACTTC
-	few	TRBV5-4	TRBJ2-5	14	CASSSRDGLMAQYF	TGTGCCAGCAGCTCTCGGGACGGGTTAATGGCCCAGTACTTC
-	-	TRBV7-2	TRBJ2-5	13	CASSLDLLAGKYF	TGTGCCAGCAGCTTAGATTTACTAGCAGGGAAGTACTTC
TRBD1	few	TRBV28	TRBJ1-5	14	CASGQGYLNQPQHF	TGTGCCAGCGGACAGGGCTACCTGAATCAGCCCCAGCATTTT
-	many	TRBV5-5	TRBJ1-1	14	CASSGGRTYTEAFF	TGTGCCAGCAGCGGGGGACGGACCTACACTGAAGCTTTCTTT
TRBD1	-	TRBV27	TRBJ2-5	16	CASRYRGTGQRETQYF	TGTGCCAGCAGATACCGGGGGACAGGGCAGAGAGAGACCCAGTACTTC
-	many	TRBV7-9	TRBJ2-5	16	CASSFVGGPAQETQYF	TGTGCCAGCAGCTTCGTTGGGGGGCCTGCTCAAGAGACCCAGTACTTC
TRBD2	-	TRBV20-1	TRBJ2-3	15	CSARKAGTSGDTQYF	TGCAGTGCTAGAAAAGCGGGGACTAGCGGAGATACGCAGTATTTT
-	-	TRBV7-8	TRBJ1-4	16	CASSLVTSTPNEKLFF	TGTGCCAGCAGCTTAGTTACATCCACCCCTAATGAAAAACTGTTTTTT
-	-	TRBV9	TRBJ1-2	15	CASSVDGGGVYGYTF	TGTGCCAGCAGCGTAGATGGCGGGGGAGTCTATGGCTACACCTTC
TRBD2	few	TRBV20-1	TRBJ2-3	14	CSARGGGGTDTQYF	TGCAGTGCCCGGGGCGGGGGGGGAACAGATACGCAGTATTTT
TRBD2	-	TRBV29-1	TRBJ2-5	17	CSVDLGGGPYHRETQYF	TGCAGCGTTGACCTGGGGGGAGGGCCATATCATCGAGAGACCCAGTACTTC
-	-	TRBV29-1	TRBJ1-1	11	CSVEDRAWAFF	TGCAGCGTTGAAGACAGGGCTTGGGCTTTCTTT
-	-	TRBV12-3/TRBV12-4	TRBJ2-1	10	CASKGNEQFF	TGTGCCAGCAAAGGCAATGAGCAGTTCTTC
-	-	TRBV7-8	TRBJ2-3	14	CASSRVRGIDTQYF	TGTGCCAGCAGCCGAGTCCGGGGGATAGATACGCAGTATTTT
-	-	TRBV9	TRBJ2-3	16	CASSDTGPRPTDTQYF	TGTGCCAGCAGCGACACCGGGCCCCGGCCCACAGATACGCAGTATTTT
-	many	TRBV12-3/TRBV12-4	TRBJ1-2	12	CASSPPQGVYTF	TGTGCCAGCAGTCCACCACAGGGCGTCTACACCTTC
-	few	TRBV11-2	TRBJ2-1	16	CASSSKDRRWNNEQFF	TGTGCCAGCAGCTCCAAGGATCGGAGATGGAACAATGAGCAGTTCTTC
-	few	TRBV10-3	TRBJ2-3	14	CAISVEGWGDTQYF	TGTGCCATCAGTGTAGAAGGATGGGGAGATACGCAGTATTTT
-	-	TRBV7-9	TRBJ1-4	13	CASSPEGHAKLFF	TGTGCCAGCAGCCCAGAAGGACACGCAAAACTGTTTTTT
-	few	TRBV10-3	TRBJ1-2	15	CAIPEGAPANYGYTF	TGTGCCATCCCGGAGGGAGCTCCAGCTAACTATGGCTACACCTTC
TRBD1	-	TRBV7-9	TRBJ2-1	15	CASRQGTGGYNEQFF	TGTGCCAGCAGGCAGGGGACAGGAGGTTACAATGAGCAGTTCTTC